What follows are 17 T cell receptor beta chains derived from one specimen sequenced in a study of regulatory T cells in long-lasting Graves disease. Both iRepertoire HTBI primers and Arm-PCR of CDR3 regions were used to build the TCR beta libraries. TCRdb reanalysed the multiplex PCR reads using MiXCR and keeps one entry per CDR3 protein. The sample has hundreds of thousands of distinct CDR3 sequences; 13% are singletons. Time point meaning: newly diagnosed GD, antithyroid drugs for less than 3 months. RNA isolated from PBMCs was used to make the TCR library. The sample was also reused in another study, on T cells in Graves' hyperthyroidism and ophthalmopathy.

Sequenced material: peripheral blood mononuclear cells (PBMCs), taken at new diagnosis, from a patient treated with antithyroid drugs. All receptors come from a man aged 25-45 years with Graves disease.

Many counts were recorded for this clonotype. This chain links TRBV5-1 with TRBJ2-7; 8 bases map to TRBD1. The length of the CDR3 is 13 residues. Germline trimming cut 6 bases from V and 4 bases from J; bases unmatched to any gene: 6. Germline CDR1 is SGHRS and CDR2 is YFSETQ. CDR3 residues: CASNLDREYEQYF. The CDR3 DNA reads TGCGCCAGCAACCTGGACAGGGAATACGAGCAGTACTTC. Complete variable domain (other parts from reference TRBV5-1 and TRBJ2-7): KAGVTQTPRYLIKTRGQQVTLSCSPISGHRSVSWYQQTPGQGLQFLFEYFSETQRNKGNFPGRFSGRQFSNSRSEMNVSTLELGDSALYLCASNLDREYEQYFGPGTRLTVT.

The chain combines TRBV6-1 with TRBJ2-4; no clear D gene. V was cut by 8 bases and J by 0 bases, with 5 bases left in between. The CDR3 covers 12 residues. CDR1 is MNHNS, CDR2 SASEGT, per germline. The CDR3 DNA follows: TGTGCCAGCGATAAAGCCAAAAACATTCAGTACTTC. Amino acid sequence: CASDKAKNIQYF.

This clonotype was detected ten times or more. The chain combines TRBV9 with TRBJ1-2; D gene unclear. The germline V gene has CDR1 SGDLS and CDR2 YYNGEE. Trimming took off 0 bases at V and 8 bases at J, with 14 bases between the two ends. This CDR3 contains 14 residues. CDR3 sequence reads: CASSVALRDGGYTF. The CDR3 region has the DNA TGTGCCAGCAGCGTAGCGTTGAGGGATGGGGGCTACACCTTC.

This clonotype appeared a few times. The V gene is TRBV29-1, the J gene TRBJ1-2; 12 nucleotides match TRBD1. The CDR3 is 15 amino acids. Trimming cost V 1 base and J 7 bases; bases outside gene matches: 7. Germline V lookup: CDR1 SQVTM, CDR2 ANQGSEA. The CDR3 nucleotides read TGCAGCGTTGAAGGGAATCCGGGACAGGGGGCTGGCTACACCTTC. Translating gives CSVEGNPGQGAGYTF. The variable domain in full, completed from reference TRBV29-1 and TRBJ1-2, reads SAVISQKPSRDICQRGTSLTIQCQVDSQVTMMFWYRQQPGQSLTLIATANQGSEATYESGFVIDKFPISRPNLTFSTLTVSNMSPEDSSIYLCSVEGNPGQGAGYTFGSGTRLTVV.

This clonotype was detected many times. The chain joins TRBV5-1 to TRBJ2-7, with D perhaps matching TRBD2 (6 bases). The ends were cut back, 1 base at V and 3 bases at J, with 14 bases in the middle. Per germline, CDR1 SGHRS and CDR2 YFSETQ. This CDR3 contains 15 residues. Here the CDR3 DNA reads TGCGCCAGCAGCTTGCGGGGGAAAGCTAGCTACGAGCAGTACTTC. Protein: CASSLRGKASYEQYF.

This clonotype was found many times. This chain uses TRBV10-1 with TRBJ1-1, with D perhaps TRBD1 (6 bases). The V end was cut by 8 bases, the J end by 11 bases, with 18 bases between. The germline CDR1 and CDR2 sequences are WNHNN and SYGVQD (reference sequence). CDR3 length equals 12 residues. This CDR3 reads CASGMGAQGAFF. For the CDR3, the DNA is TGCGCCAGCGGGATGGGGGCCCAGGGGGCTTTCTTT.

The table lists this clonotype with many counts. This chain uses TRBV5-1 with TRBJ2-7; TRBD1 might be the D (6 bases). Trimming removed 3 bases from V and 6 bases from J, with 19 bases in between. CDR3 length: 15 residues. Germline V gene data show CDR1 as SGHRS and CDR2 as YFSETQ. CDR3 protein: CASSSSGQGRREQYF. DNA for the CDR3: TGCGCCAGCAGCTCCTCTGGGCAGGGGAGACGCGAGCAGTACTTC.

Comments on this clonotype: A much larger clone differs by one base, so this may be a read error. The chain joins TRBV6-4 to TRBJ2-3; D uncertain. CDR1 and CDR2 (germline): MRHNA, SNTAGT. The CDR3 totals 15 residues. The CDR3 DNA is TGTGCCAGCAGTGAGCCTGGGGTAAGGACGGATACGCAGTGTTTT. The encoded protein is CASSEPGVRTDTQCF.

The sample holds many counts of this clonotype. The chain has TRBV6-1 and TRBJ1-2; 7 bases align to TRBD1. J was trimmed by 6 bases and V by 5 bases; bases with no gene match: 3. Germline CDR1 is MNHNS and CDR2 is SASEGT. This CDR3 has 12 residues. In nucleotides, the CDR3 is TGTGCCAGCAGTCAGGGACAGAATGGCTACACCTTC. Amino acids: CASSQGQNGYTF.

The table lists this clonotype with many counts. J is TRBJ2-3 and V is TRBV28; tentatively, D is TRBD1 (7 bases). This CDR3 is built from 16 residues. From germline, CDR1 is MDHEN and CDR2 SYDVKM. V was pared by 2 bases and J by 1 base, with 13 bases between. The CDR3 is CASSLPDREGTDTQYF. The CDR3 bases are TGTGCCAGCAGTTTACCCGACAGGGAGGGCACAGATACGCAGTATTTT.

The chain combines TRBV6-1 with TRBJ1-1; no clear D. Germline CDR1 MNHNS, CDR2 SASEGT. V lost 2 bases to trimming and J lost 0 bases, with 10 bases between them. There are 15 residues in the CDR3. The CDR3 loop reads CASSENRQLNTEAFF. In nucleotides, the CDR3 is TGTGCCAGCAGTGAAAATAGGCAGCTGAACACTGAAGCTTTCTTT.

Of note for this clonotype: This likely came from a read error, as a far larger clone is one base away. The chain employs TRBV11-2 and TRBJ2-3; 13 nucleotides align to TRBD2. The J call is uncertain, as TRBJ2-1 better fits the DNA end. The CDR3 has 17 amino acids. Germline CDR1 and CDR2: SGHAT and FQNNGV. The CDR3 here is CASSLDRTSGSYDEQFF. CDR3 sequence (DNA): TGTGCCAGCAGCTTAGACCGGACTAGCGGGAGCTACGATGAGCAGTTCTTC.

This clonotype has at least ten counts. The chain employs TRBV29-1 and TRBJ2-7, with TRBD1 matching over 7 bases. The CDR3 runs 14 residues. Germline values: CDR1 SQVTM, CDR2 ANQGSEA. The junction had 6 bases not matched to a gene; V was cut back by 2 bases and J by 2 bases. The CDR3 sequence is CSVERDSAPYEQYF. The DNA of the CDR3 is TGCAGCGTTGAAAGGGACAGTGCCCCCTACGAGCAGTACTTC.

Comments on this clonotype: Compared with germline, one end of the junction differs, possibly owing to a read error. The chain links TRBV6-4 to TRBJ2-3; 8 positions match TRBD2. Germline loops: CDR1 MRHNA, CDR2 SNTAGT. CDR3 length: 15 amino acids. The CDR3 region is CASGETSGSTDTQYF. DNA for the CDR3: TGTGCCAGCGGTGAAACTAGCGGAAGCACAGATACGCAGTATTTT.

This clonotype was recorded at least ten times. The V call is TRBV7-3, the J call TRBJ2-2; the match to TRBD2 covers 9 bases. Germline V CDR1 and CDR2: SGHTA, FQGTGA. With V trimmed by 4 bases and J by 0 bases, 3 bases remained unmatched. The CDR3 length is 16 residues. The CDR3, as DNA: TGTGCCAGCAGCTCGGGACTAGCCCCGAACACCGGGGAGCTGTTTTTT. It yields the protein CASSSGLAPNTGELFF.

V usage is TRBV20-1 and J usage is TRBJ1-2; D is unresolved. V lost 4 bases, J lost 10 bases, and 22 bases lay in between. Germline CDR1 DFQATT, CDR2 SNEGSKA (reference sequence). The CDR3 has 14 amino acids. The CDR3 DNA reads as TGCAGTGCTACGGGGAATAGAGGACGGCTGGACTACACCTTC. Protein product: CSATGNRGRLDYTF.

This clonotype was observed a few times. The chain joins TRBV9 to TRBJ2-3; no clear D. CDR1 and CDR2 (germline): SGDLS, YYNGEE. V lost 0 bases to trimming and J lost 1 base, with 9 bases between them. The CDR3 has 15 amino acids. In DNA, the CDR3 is TGTGCCAGCAGCGTAGTGGCAGGAGGCACAGATACGCAGTATTTT. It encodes CASSVVAGGTDTQYF.